This T cell receptor (beta chain) emerged from a study of neurological immune-mediated disorders. Study-wide findings and caveats: While HTLV-1-associated myelopathy showed the greatest TCR clonal expansion, multiple sclerosis showed the least, falling below healthy controls. No expanded-clone CDR3 amino acid sequence recurred across subjects, suggesting private TCR-beta repertoires.

Time point: longitudinal time-point 3. The method for making cDNA was 5'RACE, and it used 10-nucleotide random UMIs. TCRdb independently ran MiXCR on the 5' RACE reads; one entry per CDR3 protein. The table records fewer than 110,000 distinct CDR3 sequences, 11% of them present only once. This clonotype was observed at least ten times. Antigen specificity is unknown. Trimming removed 0 bases at V and 4 bases at J, with 12 bases between. The CDR3 has 15 residues. The source of this sequence is a female donor with HTLV-1-associated myelopathy (HAM/TSP). The gene calls are TRBV12-3 or TRBV12-4 and TRBJ1-1; D gene uncertain. The sample consisted of PBMCs. The DNA for the CDR3 is TGTGCCAGCAGTTTAGCGGGAATAGCGGGCACTGAAGCTTTCTTT. It translates to CASSLAGIAGTEAFF.